Detailed here is one TCR beta chain. The specificity of this receptor is unknown. There are no base qualities to consult, and no much larger clone falls within one base. The data are from a study of OX40 agonist ivuxolimab in advanced cancers. About the investigation overall: The costimulatory receptor OX40 (CD134) was targeted by ivuxolimab, a fully human IgG2 agonistic monoclonal antibody. Intravenous ivuxolimab was administered to patients every 2 weeks at six dose levels: 0.01, 0.1, 0.3, 1.5, 3 and 10 mg/kg. Of the approximately 50 dose-escalation patients, hepatocellular carcinoma was present in around 20, melanoma in roughly 15, renal cell carcinoma in 9 and head and neck cancer in 9. The dose-escalation cohort was over 70% male with a mean age of around 64 years, ranging from roughly 23 to 79. Prior anti-PD-1, anti-PD-L1 or anti-CTLA-4 therapy was permitted, and roughly two fifths of dose-escalation patients had received checkpoint inhibitors. Three dose-escalation patients achieved partial responses, one with hepatocellular carcinoma and two with cutaneous melanoma. The purpose of peripheral TCRbeta sequencing was to test whether ivuxolimab changed TCR sequence diversity and led to clonal T-cell expansion. The paper describes the monotherapy dose-escalation part (N of about 50 patients) of the phase I trial of ivuxolimab.

The trial excluded patients who had a history of autoimmune disease or who were on systemic immunosuppression. Peripheral blood for TCR sequencing was collected from all dose cohorts at baseline, on cycle 4 day 1, and on cycle 7 day 1. The samples were drawn from a first-in-human, open-label, multicenter phase I dose-escalation trial of ivuxolimab. Adults with locally advanced or metastatic head and neck squamous cell, hepatocellular, melanoma or renal cell carcinoma were enrolled in the trial. Before TCR sequencing, CD4+ T cells and CD8+ T cells were sorted from peripheral blood as separate populations. Study-level results and caveats: In partial responders in the 0.1-3.0 mg/kg groups, normalized peripheral clonal expansion was found to be among the lowest, especially among CD8+ T cells. After ivuxolimab, CD8+ T cells had more expanded clones than CD4+ T cells on average. At doses from 0.1 to 3.0 mg/kg, clonal expansion was seen in both CD4+ and CD8+ blood T cells between baseline and week 6. The antigen specificity of the peripheral T cells that underwent clonal expansion was not determined. Low levels of normalized T-cell clonal expansion were also seen in some patients who did not respond.

The germline V gene supplies CDR1 MNHEY and CDR2 SVGAGI. V trim: 4 bases; J trim: 6 bases; unmatched bases: 7. Reading from cysteine to phenylalanine, the CDR3 counts 15 amino acids. CDR3 DNA is the only sequence kept; it has 45 bases, read in frame from the first base. Genomic DNA was isolated from the sorted cells so that the TCRbeta CDR3 region could be sequenced. The immunoSEQ Assay was used to sequence the TCRbeta CDR3 regions. Entries here come from immuneACCESS through TCRdb and include only in-frame sequences with V and J called. Some clones fail to appear in such tables; in the studies checked, an unresolved V gene covers under half of the shortfall, and the cause of the remainder is unknown. The sample yields 70,000 to 95,000 clones; about 89% were counted once. The top ten constitute about 0.57% of the sample.

This receptor was taken from an adult with an advanced solid tumor such as melanoma, head and neck, liver or kidney cancer. The material was CD4+ or CD8+ T cells sorted from blood, obtained in a trial of the OX40 agonist ivuxolimab. The V and J genes are TRBV6-5 and TRBJ2-1, with 9 bases aligning to TRBD1. The CDR3 reads CASSSDRGRTNEQFF. Read as DNA, the sequence is TGTGCCAGCAGTTCCGACAGGGGGAGGACCAATGAGCAGTTCTTC.